This TCR beta chain comes out of a study of shared clonotypes between healthy human individuals. Study-wide findings and caveats: A handful of donors held about 5% of naive CD4 clonotypes in common.

Generated by immunoSEQ multiplex PCR, the TCRdb table keeps only in-frame clones and is missing some. The sample lists around 980,000 clones, approximately 78% occurring once. Germline values: CDR1 SGHVS, CDR2 FNYEAQ. The V end was cut by 1 base, the J end by 8 bases, with 3 bases between. The CDR3 loop spans 11 amino acids. All of the donors resided in Nashville, Tennessee, and each was a Caucasian adult. On this clone: Its antigen is not known.

This TCR came from a man aged 18 to 30 in good health. Some clones in this sample may be carry-over from other donors' samples. This chain connects TRBV7-6 to TRBJ1-3; D gene uncertain. The sample comprised memory CD4+ T cells from PBMCs. Subset described: CD45RA-negative fraction. DNA for the CDR3: TGTGCCAGCAGCTTAGGGGACACCATATATTTT. This sequence encodes CASSLGDTIYF.